This T cell receptor beta chain is from a study of breast tumors, draining lymph nodes, adjacent tissues. Broader study findings: The data were judged consistent with most tumor T cells coming from lymph node and expanding in tumor. Tumor repertoires ranked between lymph nodes and nontumor tissue in diversity, with V and J gene preferences. That most tumor T cells come from lymph nodes remained unproven. Compared with basal-like, luminal-like tumors shared significantly more repertoire with nontumor tissue.

Many counts were recorded for this clonotype. Its antigen remains unidentified. V shed 3 bases and J 8 bases; nucleotides not matched to a gene: 10. The CDR3 runs 15 residues. Germline-derived CDR1 and CDR2 are LNHDA and SQIVND (reference sequence). TCRdb reprocessed the multiplex PCR reads via MiXCR and lists one record per CDR3 protein. Of about 20,000 distinct CDR3 sequences in the sample, roughly 58% were seen once. Sequences were obtained from breast tumor tissue. The origin of this receptor is a female donor with breast cancer. Some clones in this sample may be carry-over from other donors' samples. The genes are TRBV19 and TRBJ2-1, with 7 positions matching TRBD1. The CDR3 DNA sequence: TGTGCCAGTAGTATCTCGGGACAGTGGGCTGATGAGCAGTTCTTC. As protein: CASSISGQWADEQFF.